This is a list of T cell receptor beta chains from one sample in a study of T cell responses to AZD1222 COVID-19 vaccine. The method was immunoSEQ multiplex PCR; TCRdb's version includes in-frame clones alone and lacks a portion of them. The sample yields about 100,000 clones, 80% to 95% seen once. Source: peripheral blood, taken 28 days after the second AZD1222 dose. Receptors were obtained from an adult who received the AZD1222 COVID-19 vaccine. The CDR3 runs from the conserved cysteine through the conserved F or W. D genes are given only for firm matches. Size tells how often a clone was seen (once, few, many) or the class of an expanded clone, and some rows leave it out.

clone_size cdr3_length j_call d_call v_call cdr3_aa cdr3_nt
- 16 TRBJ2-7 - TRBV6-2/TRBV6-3 CASSRAGTQRGYEQYF TGTGCCAGCAGTCGAGCCGGGACCCAGAGAGGATACGAGCAGTACTTC
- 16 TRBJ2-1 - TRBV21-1 CASSKEGGYSYNEQFF TGTGCCAGCAGCAAAGAAGGGGGGTATTCCTACAATGAGCAGTTCTTC
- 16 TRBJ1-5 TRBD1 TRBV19 CASSVPGQGLGQPQHF TGTGCCAGTAGTGTCCCGGGACAGGGTTTGGGTCAGCCCCAGCATTTT
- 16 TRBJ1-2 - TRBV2 CASSEAFGAQFYGYTF TGTGCCAGCAGTGAAGCTTTTGGAGCGCAATTCTATGGCTACACCTTC
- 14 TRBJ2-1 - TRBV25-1 CASRSWEGIDEQFF TGTGCCAGCAGATCTTGGGAAGGTATCGATGAGCAGTTCTTC
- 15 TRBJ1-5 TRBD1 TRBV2 CASRLTGTGRQPQHF TGTGCCAGCAGGCTCACAGGGACAGGCCGTCAGCCCCAGCATTTT
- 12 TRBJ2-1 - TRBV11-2 CASSPLSNEQFF TGTGCCAGCAGCCCCCTCAGCAATGAGCAGTTCTTC
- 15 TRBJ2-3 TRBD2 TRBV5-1 CASSLVVAGADTQYF TGCGCCAGCAGCTTGGTGGTAGCGGGAGCAGATACGCAGTATTTT
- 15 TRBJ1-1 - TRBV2 CASSERGTINTEAFF TGTGCCAGCAGTGAAAGGGGGACAATCAACACTGAAGCTTTCTTT
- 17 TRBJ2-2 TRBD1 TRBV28 CASSSGGTTANTGELFF TGTGCCAGCAGTTCAGGGGGAACTACTGCGAACACCGGGGAGCTGTTTTTT
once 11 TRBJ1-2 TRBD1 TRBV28 CAGGRDYGYTF TGTGCAGGGGGCAGGGACTACGGCTACACCTTC
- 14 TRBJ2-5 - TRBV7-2 CASSLARERETQYF TGTGCCAGCAGCTTAGCGAGGGAGAGGGAGACCCAGTACTTC
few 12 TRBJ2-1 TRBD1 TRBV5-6 CASGGQYNEQFF TGTGCCAGCGGGGGACAGTACAATGAGCAGTTCTTC
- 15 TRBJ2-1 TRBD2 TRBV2 CASKGAGGSYNEQFF TGTGCCAGCAAAGGGGCGGGAGGCTCCTACAATGAGCAGTTCTTC
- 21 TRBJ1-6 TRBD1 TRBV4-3 CASSQDQPGQGSSSYNSPLHF TGCGCCAGCAGCCAAGATCAACCGGGACAGGGGAGCTCGTCCTATAATTCACCCCTCCACTTT
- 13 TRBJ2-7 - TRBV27 CASSLAPHYEQYF TGTGCCAGCAGTCTAGCCCCTCACTACGAGCAGTACTTC
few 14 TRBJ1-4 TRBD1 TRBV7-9 CASMRQGADEKLFF TGTGCCAGCATGCGACAGGGGGCTGATGAAAAACTGTTTTTT
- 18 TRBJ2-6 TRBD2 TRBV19 CASSRGTSPSSGANVLTF TGTGCCAGTAGTCGGGGGACTAGCCCAAGCTCTGGGGCCAACGTCCTGACTTTC
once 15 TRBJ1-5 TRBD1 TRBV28 CASRDDRERYQPQHF TGTGCCAGCAGGGACGACAGGGAACGGTATCAGCCCCAGCATTTT
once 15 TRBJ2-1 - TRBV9 CASSERMSSYNEQFF TGTGCCAGCAGCGAAAGGATGAGCTCCTACAATGAGCAGTTCTTC
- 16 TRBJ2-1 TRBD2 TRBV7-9 CASSASLAALYNEQFF TGTGCCAGCAGCGCGAGTCTAGCGGCCCTCTACAATGAGCAGTTCTTC
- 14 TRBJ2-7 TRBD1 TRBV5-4 CASSRTGVGNEQYF TGTGCCAGCAGCCGGACAGGGGTAGGCAACGAGCAGTACTTC
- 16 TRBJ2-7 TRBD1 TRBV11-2 CASSILQGMAPYEQYF TGTGCCAGCAGCATCCTACAGGGGATGGCCCCCTACGAGCAGTACTTC
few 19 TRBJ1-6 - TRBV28 CASSSARDEQFSYNSPLHF TGTGCCAGCAGTTCCGCCAGGGATGAGCAGTTCTCCTATAATTCACCCCTCCACTTT
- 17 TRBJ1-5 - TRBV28 CASSLTRGGPSNQPQHF TGTGCCAGCAGTTTAACACGGGGAGGGCCAAGCAATCAGCCCCAGCATTTT
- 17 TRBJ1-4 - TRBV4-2 CASSQELMRPQNEKLFF TGTGCCAGCAGCCAAGAGTTAATGAGACCCCAAAATGAAAAACTGTTTTTT
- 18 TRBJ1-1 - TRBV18 CASSSSETGGIMNTEAFF TGTGCCAGCTCATCATCTGAGACAGGCGGGATAATGAACACTGAAGCTTTCTTT
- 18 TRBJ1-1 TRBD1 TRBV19 CASSIRGQLPDINTEAFF TGTGCCAGTAGTATCAGGGGGCAACTACCAGATATAAACACTGAAGCTTTCTTT
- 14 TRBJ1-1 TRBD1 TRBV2 CASISGQANTEAFF TGTGCCAGCATCTCAGGACAGGCGAACACTGAAGCTTTCTTT
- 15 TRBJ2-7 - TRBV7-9 CASSISGGRAYEQYF TGTGCCAGCAGTATTAGTGGGGGCAGGGCCTACGAGCAGTACTTC
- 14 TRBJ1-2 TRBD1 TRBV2 CASSQRDSPYGYTF TGTGCCAGCAGTCAAAGGGACAGTCCCTATGGCTACACCTTC
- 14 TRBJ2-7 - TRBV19 CASSITGTGYEQYF TGTGCCAGTAGTATCACCGGGACCGGCTACGAGCAGTACTTC
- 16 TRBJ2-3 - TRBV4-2 CASSQFSGHLTDTQYF TGTGCCAGCAGCCAATTTAGCGGCCACCTCACAGATACGCAGTATTTT
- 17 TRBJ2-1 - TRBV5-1 CASSLGGGPASYNEQFF TGCGCCAGCAGCTTGGGCGGGGGCCCAGCCTCCTACAATGAGCAGTTCTTC
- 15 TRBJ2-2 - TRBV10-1 CASSGAGRRTGELFF TGCGCCAGCTCTGGGGCAGGCCGGCGCACCGGGGAGCTGTTTTTT
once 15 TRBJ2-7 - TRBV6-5 CASSYWSGYSYEQYF TGTGCCAGCAGTTACTGGTCAGGCTACTCCTACGAGCAGTACTTC
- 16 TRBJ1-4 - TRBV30 CAWSASNPQSNEKLFF TGTGCCTGGAGTGCTTCGAATCCTCAGTCTAATGAAAAACTGTTTTTT
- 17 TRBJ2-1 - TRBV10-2 CASSDQAQVAIGGEQFF TGCGCCAGCAGTGACCAAGCACAGGTGGCCATCGGGGGTGAGCAGTTCTTC
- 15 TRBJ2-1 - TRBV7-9 CASSQGTSPTDEQFF TGTGCCAGCAGCCAGGGCACGTCACCTACGGATGAGCAGTTCTTC
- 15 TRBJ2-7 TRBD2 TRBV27 CASSPGLAGAYEQYF TGTGCCAGCAGTCCGGGACTAGCGGGAGCCTACGAGCAGTACTTC
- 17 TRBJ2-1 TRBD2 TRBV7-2 CASSFYGGGPGAYEQFF TGTGCCAGCAGCTTCTACGGCGGGGGGCCAGGCGCCTATGAGCAGTTCTTC
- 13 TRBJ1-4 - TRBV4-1 CASSQGSNEKLFF TGCGCCAGCAGCCAAGGATCTAATGAAAAACTGTTTTTT
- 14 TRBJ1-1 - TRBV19 CASSIGGLGTEAFF TGTGCCAGTAGTATCGGGGGACTCGGCACTGAAGCTTTCTTT
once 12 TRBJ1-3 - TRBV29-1 CSAHTLGNTIYF TGCAGCGCTCACACGTTGGGAAACACCATATATTTT
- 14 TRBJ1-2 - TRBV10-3 CAISESGRDNGYTF TGTGCCATCAGTGAGTCGGGCAGGGATAATGGCTACACCTTC
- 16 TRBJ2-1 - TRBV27 CASSSSPSGSRNEQFF TGTGCCAGCAGTTCCAGCCCATCGGGATCGCGGAATGAGCAGTTCTTC
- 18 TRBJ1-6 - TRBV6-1 CASSEAPAGVAPRSPLHF TGTGCCAGCAGTGAAGCCCCCGCAGGGGTGGCCCCACGATCACCCCTCCACTTT
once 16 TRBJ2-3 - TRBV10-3 CAIGVGTSVSTDTQYF TGTGCCATCGGTGTAGGGACGTCGGTTAGCACAGATACGCAGTATTTT
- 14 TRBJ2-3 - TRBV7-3 CASSYQTGPDTQYF TGTGCCAGCAGCTACCAAACAGGGCCAGATACGCAGTATTTT